Only one count was recorded for the clone carrying this TCR beta chain. The CDR3 runs 13 residues. The germline V gene encodes CDR1 SNHLY and CDR2 FYNNEI. The V and J ends lost 3 bases and 2 bases respectively, with 6 bases between them. The record originates from a study of technical replicates of blood from a few donors. Sequencing was performed with immunoSEQ multiplex PCR; in TCRdb, only in-frame clones are kept and a portion is missing. The sample carries 75,000 to 90,000 clones, 85% to 95% recorded once. The genes are TRBV2 and TRBJ2-3; D unclear. Sequenced sample: T cells isolated from PBMCs. This TCR derives from a human donor in good health. The CDR3 reads CASSDGFTDTQYF. In DNA, the CDR3 is TGTGCCAGCAGTGATGGCTTCACAGATACGCAGTATTTT.